These 4 T cell receptor beta chains originate from one sample sequenced in a study of T cells after yellow fever vaccination. One entry per CDR3 protein, called by TCRdb with MiXCR from the 5' RACE reads. The table has some 350,000 distinct CDR3 sequences, approximately 6% seen once. The material was PBMCs, obtained 5 days after the yellow fever booster vaccination. The receptor set was obtained from a man aged 25-45 years who received the YFV17D yellow fever vaccine.

This clonotype was detected a few times. The genes are TRBV6-5 and TRBJ1-4; no firm D call. The CDR3 totals 15 residues. V shed 0 bases and J shed 4 bases, with 9 bases lying between them. CDR1 MNHEY and CDR2 SVGAGI come from the germline V gene. The CDR3 spells CASSYSRSVNEKLFF. CDR3 DNA: TGTGCCAGCAGTTACTCGAGGTCCGTTAATGAAAAACTGTTTTTT.

The chain carries TRBV29-1 and TRBJ2-1, with 11 bases matching TRBD2. Unmatched junction bases numbered 8, after V lost 7 bases and J lost 6 bases. Germline V gene data show CDR1 as SQVTM and CDR2 as ANQGSEA. This CDR3 region has 14 residues. This CDR3 is CSAVLAGAPNEQFF. The DNA of the CDR3 is TGCAGCGCCGTACTAGCGGGAGCTCCCAATGAGCAGTTCTTC.

The table lists this clonotype with a few counts. The chain joins TRBV6-2 or TRBV6-3 to TRBJ2-2; weak D call: TRBD2 (5 bases). The CDR3 length is 18 residues. Germline assignment: CDR1 MNHEY and CDR2 SVGEGT. Trimming removed 4 bases from V and 6 bases from J, with 24 bases in between. The CDR3 here is CASSSYSLRAIKSGELFF. In DNA form, the CDR3 reads TGTGCCAGCAGTTCCTACTCTTTGAGGGCGATAAAGTCCGGGGAGCTGTTTTTT.

This clonotype was recorded only once. V usage is TRBV20-1 and J usage is TRBJ2-5; 9 nucleotides agree with TRBD1. The J segment lost 4 bases and the V segment lost 6 bases, leaving 15 bases of the junction unmatched. The CDR3 spans 16 residues. Germline assignment: CDR1 DFQATT and CDR2 SNEGSKA (reference sequence). CDR3 sequence (DNA): TGCAGTGCGCCCCTCCCCGGGACAGGGTCGCGAGAGACCCAGTACTTC. Protein: CSAPLPGTGSRETQYF.